The text below deals with one T cell receptor (beta chain). Antigen unknown. Germline CDR1 is MGHRA and CDR2 is YSYEKL. Trimming stripped 0 bases from V and 3 bases from J, with 12 bases between. The CDR3 is made up of 16 amino acids. This sample is drawn from a study of cytomegalovirus exposure and HLA in healthy donors. Study findings and constraints: Rare sequences made up most TCRs, while some public TCRs were found in many donors.

Clones were read by immunoSEQ multiplex PCR, and TCRdb kept only the in-frame ones, dropping some. This table has 250,000 to 350,000 clones, 88% appearing once. The J gene is TRBJ1-5, the V gene TRBV4-1, with D unresolved. The receptor was isolated from a man aged 30-40 years in good health and CMV-seronegative. Input material: PBMCs. CDR3 protein: CASSQDGPTTNQPQHF. In nucleotides, the CDR3 is TGCGCCAGCAGCCAAGATGGGCCGACTACCAATCAGCCCCAGCATTTT.